This TCR beta chain comes out of a study of CD8+ T cells in alopecia areata (dated by TCRdb to 2017 to 2018). Regarding the study in general: Treated patients were enrolled in an open-label pilot trial of oral tofacitinib, 5 to 10 mg twice daily, for moderate-to-severe alopecia areata. Tofacitinib was administered for 6 to 18 months, and 6 months of follow-up off drug were then conducted to assess delayed response and recurrence. The study used high-throughput TCRbeta sequencing to examine T cell clonal expansion in alopecia areata, in both the C3H/HeJ mouse model and human patients. On the human side, TCRbeta sequencing was run on scalp tissue and on sorted CD4+ and CD8+ peripheral blood T cells from healthy controls and from alopecia areata patients with either patchy or totalis/universalis disease. Biopsies were taken from tofacitinib-treated patients at baseline and again at 4 and 24 weeks into treatment, and several of those patients also had a later scalp biopsy. Scalp clonality was compared among normal scalp (n=4), patchy alopecia areata scalp (n=8), and alopecia totalis/universalis scalp (n=8). The RNA source kit depended on sample type: the PAXgene miRNA kit for fixed scalp, the miRNeasy kit for PBMCs, and the RNeasy kit for mouse skin. immunoSEQ multiplex PCR using 35 Vbeta forward primers and 13 Jbeta reverse primers was used to amplify TCRbeta CDR3 regions. Points the paper makes about the study in general: Resident alphabeta T cells in normal human skin are also sequenced, complicating scalp TCR repertoire analysis, unlike mouse skin dominated by gammadelta T cells. Shared TCR sequences between patients were less evident than in mice, which may be partly attributable to HLA diversity in the patient population. Higher clonality and more expanded CD8+ clones were observed in lesional scalp than in normal scalp, particularly in alopecia totalis/universalis, a finding suggestive of antigenic drive.

Peripheral blood and lesional scalp punch biopsies were obtained from patients with alopecia areata. PBMCs were isolated by density centrifugation and stained for CD3, CD4 and CD8, after which CD4+ and CD8+ T cells were sorted on a FACSAria. This clone has just a few counts. Its binding antigen is unknown. It has no much larger one-base neighbor in the sample; base qualities were not kept. Library generation was performed with the immunoSEQ multiplex PCR assay. To provide template for TCR sequencing, every sample had RNA extracted and reverse transcribed into cDNA. First-strand cDNA was synthesized with SuperScript III using a 2:1 mix of oligo-dT and random hexamers. A synthetic immune receptor repertoire was used to assess amplification bias, and residual bias was removed computationally. Under the source paper's analysis protocol: After raw reads were preprocessed to remove errors, the CDR3 was defined following IMGT conventions as running from the conserved cysteine to phenylalanine. Clonality was computed as 1 minus the Shannon entropy, with the entropy normalized by log2 of the number of productive unique TCRs. Scalp TCRbeta sequences were cross-referenced with sorted blood CD4 and CD8 repertoires so that the CD4 or CD8 identity of scalp clones could be inferred. As stored in TCRdb, this immuneACCESS dataset retains in-frame rearrangements with V and J assigned. A fraction of the clones does not appear; measured against another copy, unresolved V genes explain less than half of the discrepancy, and the remainder lacks a known reason. The DNA gave D and trimming, while V, J and clone size come from that table. Counted in this sample were 80,000 to 100,000 clones; 41% of them appeared once. The ten largest clones represent around 1.5% of the sample.

Trimmed from V: 4 bases; trimmed from J: 7 bases; junction bases lacking a gene match: 11. The CDR3 has 16 amino acids, counting the end cysteine and phenylalanine. Only the CDR3 portion is preserved as DNA: 48 bases, with reading frame beginning at the first base. Taken from the germline V gene, the CDR1 and CDR2 loops are MGHRA and YSYEKL. This TCR derives from a human donor with alopecia areata. Sequenced: CD4+ T cells sorted from blood. The V gene is TRBV4-1 and the J gene is TRBJ2-1; 9 central nucleotides agree with TRBD1. The DNA sequence reads TGCGCCAGCAGCCGCGATCCGGGACAGGGAAGTAATGAGCAGTTCTTC. Its coded protein is CASSRDPGQGSNEQFF.